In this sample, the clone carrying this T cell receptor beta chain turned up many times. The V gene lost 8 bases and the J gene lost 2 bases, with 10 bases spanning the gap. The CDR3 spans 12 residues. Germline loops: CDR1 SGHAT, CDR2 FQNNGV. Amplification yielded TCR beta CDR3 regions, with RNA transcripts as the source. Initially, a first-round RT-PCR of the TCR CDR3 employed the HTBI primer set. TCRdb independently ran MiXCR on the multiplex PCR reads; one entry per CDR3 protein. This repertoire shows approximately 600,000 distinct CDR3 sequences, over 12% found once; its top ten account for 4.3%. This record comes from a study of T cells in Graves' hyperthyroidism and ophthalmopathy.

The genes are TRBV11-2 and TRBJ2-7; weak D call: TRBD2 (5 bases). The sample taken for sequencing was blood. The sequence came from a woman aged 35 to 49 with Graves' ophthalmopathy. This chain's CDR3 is CASLRVAYEQYF. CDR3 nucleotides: TGTGCCAGCCTGAGGGTAGCCTACGAGCAGTACTTC.